One sample yielded the 5 T cell receptor beta chains listed below, sequenced in a study of blood T cells in healthy people across ages. With a J-beta primer mix and a sample-barcoded 5' primer, a second PCR ran 7 to 11 cycles. TCRdb reprocessed the 5' RACE reads via MiXCR and lists one record per CDR3 protein. The sample holds approximately 770,000 distinct CDR3 sequences, 58% seen once. The material sequenced was blood. These receptors all come from a man between 25 and 39 years old in good health.

This clonotype was counted once. The junction differs from germline at one of its ends, possibly a read error. J is TRBJ2-5 and V is TRBV6-2 or TRBV6-3; no clear D gene. The CDR3 has 16 amino acids. Per germline, CDR1 MNHEY and CDR2 SVGEGT. This CDR3 is CVSSFSPVSHTETQYF. CDR3 bases: TGTGTCAGCAGTTTCTCCCCTGTATCTCACACGGAGACCCAGTACTTC.

The V call is TRBV6-2 or TRBV6-3, the J call TRBJ2-3; D perhaps matches TRBD1 (5 bases). Per the germline V gene, CDR1 is MNHEY and CDR2 is SVGEGT. With 8 bases removed from V and 6 bases from J, the gap between germline ends came to 6 bases. The length of the CDR3 is 10 residues. CDR3 nucleotides: TGTGCCAGCCCAGGGGATACGCAGTATTTT. It codes for CASPGDTQYF.

This clonotype was seen a few times. The rearrangement uses TRBV15 and TRBJ1-5; D is possibly TRBD1 (5 bases). Germline CDR1 reads LNHNV; CDR2 reads YYDKDF (reference sequence). CDR3 length equals 13 residues. V gave up 0 bases and J gave up 7 bases, with 7 bases separating them. CDR3 coding DNA: TGTGCCACCAGCAGAGAACGGGGGCAGCCCCAGCATTTT. This gives the protein CATSRERGQPQHF.

The V call is TRBV5-6, the J call TRBJ2-7; the match to TRBD2 covers 8 bases. The CDR3 loop spans 18 amino acids. The V and J ends lost 0 bases and 6 bases, in that order; junction bases with no gene match: 17. Per the germline V gene, CDR1 is SGHDT and CDR2 is YYEEEE. The CDR3 region has the DNA TGTGCCAGCAGCTTGGTTTTTGGTGAACCCGCGGGGGGCCGCGAGCAGTACTTC. Amino acids: CASSLVFGEPAGGREQYF.

The chain uses TRBV7-6 and TRBJ2-7, with D unresolved. Between the trimmed V and J ends, which lost 5 bases and 3 bases, there was a span of 11 bases. This CDR3 has 13 amino acids. Germline CDR1 SGHVS, CDR2 FNYEAQ. This chain's CDR3 is CASSDTMGYEQYF. CDR3 coding DNA: TGTGCCAGCAGCGACACTATGGGCTACGAGCAGTACTTC.